One and the same sample provided the 28 T cell receptor beta chains below, sequenced in a study of early T cells in non-severe SARS-CoV-2 infection. TCRdb re-derived calls from the 5' RACE reads in MiXCR, one entry per CDR3 protein. The data show 80,000 to 100,000 distinct CDR3 sequences, approximately 15% seen once. Input material: whole blood. These TCRs come from an adult who was a healthcare worker with PCR-confirmed SARS-CoV-2 infection or an uninfected control (not recorded which).

This clonotype appeared many times. V usage is TRBV6-2 or TRBV6-3 and J usage is TRBJ2-1; perhaps TRBD2 as D (6 bases). CDR3 size: 14 residues. Germline CDR1 is MNHEY and CDR2 is SVGEGT. Trimming took 8 bases from V and 7 from J, leaving 18 bases between them. Here the CDR3 reads CASRPWDSGNEQFF. The DNA of the CDR3 is TGTGCCAGCCGACCATGGGACTCGGGGAATGAGCAGTTCTTC.

This clonotype has just a few counts. This sequence joins TRBV4-2 and TRBJ1-2; unclear D gene. Germline V CDR1 and CDR2: LGHNA, YNFKEQ. The CDR3 totals 13 residues. The V and J ends lost 0 bases and 8 bases respectively, with 10 bases between them. The CDR3 DNA is TGTGCCAGCAGCCAAGAGAGGGATGGAGGCTACACCTTC. Protein product: CASSQERDGGYTF.

This rearrangement joins TRBV27 to TRBJ1-2; 9 nucleotides agree with TRBD1. The CDR3 has 14 amino acids. CDR1 and CDR2 (germline): MNHEY, SMNVEV (reference sequence). The J segment lost 5 bases and the V segment lost 5 bases, leaving 6 bases of the junction unmatched. Here the CDR3 DNA reads TGTGCCAGCAGTCTGGACAGGGGAGGATATGGCTACACCTTC. This codes for CASSLDRGGYGYTF.

The V gene is TRBV12-3 or TRBV12-4, the J gene TRBJ2-1; the D gene is possibly TRBD2 (5 bases). The CDR3 consists of 17 residues. Trimming removed 1 base at V and 6 bases at J, with 19 bases between. The CDR3 bases are TGTGCCAGCAGTTTAGGAGGGAGCCCAAAGTTAATCAATGAGCAGTTCTTC. Protein: CASSLGGSPKLINEQFF.

The chain employs TRBV6-4 and TRBJ1-2; D gene unclear. The V end was cut by 4 bases, the J end by 1 base, with 16 bases between. Per the germline V gene, CDR1 is MRHNA and CDR2 is SNTAGT. This CDR3 spans 16 amino acids. The DNA of the CDR3 is TGTGCCAGCAGTGCATCCCCGAGGTCCGATAACTATGGCTACACCTTC. Translating gives CASSASPRSDNYGYTF.

V is TRBV10-3 and J is TRBJ2-4, with a tentative D call TRBD2 (6 bases). The CDR3 runs to 12 residues. Germline CDR1 is ENHRY and CDR2 is SYGVKD. The V gene lost 5 bases and the J gene lost 10 bases, with 12 bases spanning the gap. The CDR3 DNA reads TGTGCCATCAGTCAGGAGGGCTCAATTCAGTACTTC. The encoded protein is CAISQEGSIQYF.

This chain uses TRBV3-1 with TRBJ1-1; D is perhaps TRBD1 (6 bases). This CDR3 has 13 amino acids. V lost 2 bases and J 4 bases, leaving 8 bases between the germline ends. Germline V CDR1 and CDR2: LGHDT, YNNKEL (reference sequence). CDR3 sequence (DNA): TGTGCCAGCAGCCAACAGGGGCCCACTGAAGCTTTCTTT. This translates into CASSQQGPTEAFF.

This clonotype was seen a few times. V usage is TRBV27 and J usage is TRBJ2-2; D gene ambiguous. V lost 2 bases, J lost 6 bases, and 7 bases lay in between. This CDR3 comprises 13 residues. Germline V lookup: CDR1 MNHEY, CDR2 SMNVEV (reference sequence). The CDR3: CASSLLVAGELFF. For the CDR3, the DNA is TGTGCCAGCAGTTTACTGGTGGCCGGGGAGCTGTTTTTT.

The CDR3 region is CASSLEGGGDTQYF. In DNA form, the CDR3 reads TGTGCCAGCAGTTTGGAAGGGGGTGGAGATACGCAGTATTTT. The gene calls are TRBV12-3 or TRBV12-4 and TRBJ2-3; maybe TRBD1 (6 bases). Trimming removed 3 bases from V and 5 bases from J, with 12 bases in between. This CDR3 spans 14 amino acids.

This clonotype showed up many times. The rearrangement uses TRBV20-1 and TRBJ2-4; D unclear. The V end was cut by 3 bases, the J end by 0 bases, with 15 bases between. The germline V gene has CDR1 DFQATT and CDR2 SNEGSKA (reference sequence). The length of the CDR3 is 16 residues. CDR3 coding DNA: TGCAGTGCTAGGAAAGGCGCGGTTCTAGCCAAAAACATTCAGTACTTC. Amino acid sequence: CSARKGAVLAKNIQYF.

This rearrangement joins TRBV7-6 to TRBJ2-2, with a tentative D call TRBD1 (6 bases). Looked up from germline, CDR1 is SGHVS and CDR2 is FNYEAQ. Between the trimmed V and J ends, which lost 2 bases and 2 bases, there was a span of 9 bases. This CDR3 spans 15 amino acids. CDR3 loop: CASSLIQGNTGELFF. The CDR3 nucleotides read TGTGCCAGCAGCTTAATACAGGGAAACACCGGGGAGCTGTTTTTT.

This clonotype has at least ten counts. This chain links TRBV4-1 with TRBJ2-7; 7 nucleotides line up with TRBD2. This CDR3 has 14 residues. Germline-derived CDR1 and CDR2 are MGHRA and YSYEKL. Trimming removed 2 bases from V and 7 bases from J; junction bases left unmatched: 8. CDR3 sequence: CASSQSRTGGEQYF. CDR3 nucleotide sequence: TGCGCCAGCAGCCAAAGTCGAACCGGGGGGGAGCAGTACTTC.

This clonotype was picked up many times. The chain couples TRBV25-1 to TRBJ1-1, with unresolved D. The CDR3 is 14 amino acids. CDR1 is MGHDK, CDR2 SYGVNS, per germline. The V and J ends lost 3 bases and 2 bases respectively, with 10 bases between them. The CDR3 region has the DNA TGTGCCAGCAGTGACCGTGCGGACAACACTGAAGCTTTCTTT. This gives the protein CASSDRADNTEAFF.

This rearrangement joins TRBV20-1 to TRBJ1-2; 11 bases agree with TRBD1. The CDR3 is 16 amino acids. Germline values: CDR1 DFQATT, CDR2 SNEGSKA (reference sequence). V lost 0 bases and J lost 6; bases outside the gene matches: 9. As DNA, the CDR3 is TGCAGTGCTAGAGACCCTTCGGACAGGGGGCGGCATGGCTACACCTTC. Translating it yields CSARDPSDRGRHGYTF.

This clonotype was found a few times. The CDR3 coding sequence is TGTGCCAGCTCACCCCAGAAGGACAGCAATCAGCCCCAGCATTTT. This encodes CASSPQKDSNQPQHF. The chain is built from TRBV18 and TRBJ1-5, with D unclear. Trimming took off 3 bases at V and 1 base at J, with 10 bases between the two ends. This CDR3 is built from 15 residues. Per the germline V gene, CDR1 is KGHSH and CDR2 is LQKENI.

The chain links TRBV4-1 to TRBJ2-7, with a weak D call TRBD1 (6 bases). V was trimmed by 4 bases and J by 6 bases, leaving 19 bases between them. CDR3 length equals 15 residues. Per germline, CDR1 MGHRA and CDR2 YSYEKL. DNA for the CDR3: TGCGCCAGCAGCCGAGAACAGGGTACTGACTCCGAGCAGTACTTC. Translation: CASSREQGTDSEQYF.

This clonotype was counted between two and nine times. The chain recombines TRBV5-1 with TRBJ1-1; D is undetermined. Germline lookup yields CDR1 SGHRS and CDR2 YFSETQ. Trimming took 0 bases from V and 2 from J, leaving 5 bases between them. The CDR3 extends over 13 amino acids. CDR3 coding DNA: TGCGCCAGCAGCTTGGACAGTAACACTGAAGCTTTCTTT. The encoded protein is CASSLDSNTEAFF.

This clonotype has ten or more counts. This chain links TRBV19 with TRBJ2-7; 8 bases align to TRBD2. The length of the CDR3 is 14 residues. J was trimmed by 0 bases and V by 5 bases; bases with no gene match: 3. The V gene's germline CDR1 is LNHDA and CDR2 SQIVND (reference sequence). This CDR3 is CASSAGGGSYEQYF. Here the CDR3 DNA reads TGTGCCAGTAGTGCCGGGGGGGGCTCCTACGAGCAGTACTTC.

This clonotype was detected many times. The chain has TRBV6-1 and TRBJ2-7; D ambiguous. The CDR3 runs to 12 residues. Germline V gene data show CDR1 as MNHNS and CDR2 as SASEGT. Trimming removed 2 bases from V and 3 bases from J, with 5 bases in between. CDR3 residues: CASSENSYEQYF. CDR3 sequence (DNA): TGTGCCAGCAGTGAAAACAGCTACGAGCAGTACTTC.

This clonotype was found many times. The rearrangement links TRBV7-2 to TRBJ2-3; 9 bases match TRBD2. CDR1 is SGHTA, CDR2 FQGNSA, per germline. CDR3 size: 16 residues. J was trimmed by 2 bases and V by 4 bases; bases with no gene match: 7. The CDR3 sequence: CASSSLAGQITDTQYF. The DNA of the CDR3 is TGTGCCAGCAGCTCTCTAGCGGGACAGATCACAGATACGCAGTATTTT. Full variable domain (outside the CDR3, taken from reference TRBV7-2 and TRBJ2-3): GAGVSQSPSNKVTEKGKDVELRCDPISGHTALYWYRQSLGQGLEFLIYFQGNSAPDKSGLPSDRFSAERTGGSVSTLTIQRTQQEDSAVYLCASSSLAGQITDTQYFGPGTRLTVL.

Concerning this clonotype itself: This sequence may be a read error, since a much larger clone differs from it by one base. This chain uses TRBV5-4 with TRBJ1-3; the D is unclear. CDR3 size: 14 residues. Trimming cost V 4 bases and J 5 bases, with 13 bases left between them. Germline V gene lookup returns CDR1 SGHNT and CDR2 YYREEE (reference sequence). CDR3 residues: CASSPKGSRNTIYF. DNA for the CDR3: TGTGCCAGCAGCCCTAAGGGATCAAGAAACACCATATATTTT. The entire variable domain, with the rest obtained from reference TRBV5-4 and TRBJ1-3, is as follows: ETGVTQSPTHLIKTRGQQVTLRCSSQSGHNTVSWYQQALGQGPQFIFQYYREEENGRGNFPPRFSGLQFPNYSSELNVNALELDDSALYLCASSPKGSRNTIYFGEGSWLTVV.

This clonotype was seen many times. The gene calls are TRBV29-1 and TRBJ2-1; a possible D gene is TRBD1 (5 bases). The CDR3 sequence is 12 residues long. In germline, CDR1 is SQVTM, CDR2 ANQGSEA. V gave up 6 bases and J gave up 3 bases, with 9 bases separating them. The CDR3 DNA is TGCAGCGTGGGGCAGAGCTACAATGAGCAGTTCTTC. Amino acid sequence: CSVGQSYNEQFF.

This clonotype occurred a few times. This chain joins TRBV3-1 and TRBJ2-3; the match to TRBD2 covers 14 bases. The CDR3 is made up of 20 amino acids. Per germline, CDR1 LGHDT and CDR2 YNNKEL (reference sequence). V lost 5 bases, J lost 5 bases, and 18 bases stayed unmatched. The CDR3 DNA sequence: TGTGCCAGCAGCTCGCGGACGGGAGGACTAGCGGGAGGTTATAGAGATACGCAGTATTTT. Translated, it gives CASSSRTGGLAGGYRDTQYF.

The table lists this clonotype with a few counts. CDR3 protein: CASSFSSGLTEAFF. The CDR3 bases are TGTGCCAGCAGTTTTTCTTCAGGGCTCACTGAAGCTTTCTTT. The chain uses TRBV12-3 or TRBV12-4 and TRBJ1-1, with D possibly being TRBD1 (5 bases). V lost 3 bases to trimming and J lost 4 bases, with 12 bases between them. CDR3 length equals 14 residues.

This clonotype was recorded a few times. The rearrangement joins TRBV11-3 to TRBJ2-1; D is possibly TRBD1 (6 bases). The V end lost 2 bases, the J end lost 8 bases, and 10 bases lay between the germline ends. Germline V gives CDR1 SGHNT, CDR2 YENEEA. The CDR3 is made up of 13 amino acids. This CDR3 reads CASSLLRGDEQFF. The CDR3 DNA reads TGTGCCAGCAGCTTACTCAGGGGCGATGAGCAGTTCTTC. Full variable domain (rest looked up from reference TRBV11-3 and TRBJ2-1): EAGVVQSPRYKIIEKKQPVAFWCNPISGHNTLYWYLQNLGQGPELLIRYENEEAVDDSQLPKDRFSAERLKGVDSTLKIQPAELGDSAVYLCASSLLRGDEQFFGPGTRLTVL.

This sequence joins TRBV29-1 and TRBJ1-5, with D unclear. The CDR3 is 10 residues long. Germline CDR1 and CDR2: SQVTM and ANQGSEA. V was pared by 6 bases and J by 2 bases, with 2 bases between. The CDR3 reads CSVGNQPQHF. DNA of the CDR3: TGCAGCGTGGGCAATCAGCCCCAGCATTTT.

This chain links TRBV29-1 with TRBJ2-1; possible D gene TRBD1, 6 bases. Germline CDR1 is SQVTM and CDR2 is ANQGSEA. This CDR3 comprises 15 residues. V was cut by 8 bases and J by 0 bases, with 17 bases left in between. DNA for the CDR3: TGCAGCTCCCAGGGGACGTTTAGCTCCTACAATGAGCAGTTCTTC. The encoded protein is CSSQGTFSSYNEQFF.

This clonotype has more than one count but fewer than ten. The rearrangement uses TRBV20-1 and TRBJ1-6; D possibly corresponds to TRBD1 (5 bases). The V gene lost 6 bases and the J gene lost 4 bases, with 10 bases spanning the gap. The CDR3 has 13 residues. Per germline, CDR1 DFQATT and CDR2 SNEGSKA (reference sequence). CDR3 in DNA: TGCAGTGCCACCCAGGGTTATAATTCACCCCTCCACTTT. This translates into CSATQGYNSPLHF.